This T cell receptor (beta chain) was captured in a study of regulatory T cells in long-lasting Graves disease. Time point: persistent/refractory GD, antithyroid drugs over 5 years with positive TRAb. TCR sequences were obtained from RNA taken from PBMCs. From each patient, about 8.5 milliliters of peripheral blood was drawn and collected into an EDTA anticoagulant tube. Per germline, CDR1 MDHEN and CDR2 SYDVKM. There are 15 residues in the CDR3. J was trimmed by 6 bases and V by 6 bases; bases with no gene match: 7. Through Arm-PCR of CDR3 regions and iRepertoire HTBI primers, TCR beta libraries were built. TCRdb re-analysed the multiplex PCR reads in MiXCR, keeping a single row per CDR3 protein. The sample includes about 470,000 distinct CDR3 sequences, less than 25% of them seen just once. This clonotype has ten or more counts.

The sequences come from peripheral blood mononuclear cells (PBMCs), collected when the disease was refractory, from a patient treated with antithyroid drugs. The chain combines TRBV28 with TRBJ1-6; 8 bases map to TRBD1. This clonotype was sampled from a female donor with Graves disease. The DNA of the CDR3 is TGTGCCAGCAGGCGCCAGGGGGCCGGTAATTCACCCCTCCACTTT. Translated: CASRRQGAGNSPLHF.